The 4 T cell receptor beta chains listed next were all sequenced from one sample in a study of blood T cell repertoires in COVID-19. This table comes from immunoSEQ multiplex PCR, and its TCRdb copy is limited to in-frame clones, with some not included. The sample records under 300,000 clones, 82% being singletons. Material for sequencing was peripheral blood. The receptors here all came from an older woman with active or convalescent COVID-19.

V is TRBV4-2 and J is TRBJ1-2; 9 bases fit TRBD1. CDR3 length: 16 residues. The trim removed 5 bases at V and 7 bases at J, leaving 14 bases unmatched. Germline CDR1 is LGHNA and CDR2 is YNFKEQ. The CDR3 reads CASSDSWGQGAGGYTF. Here the CDR3 DNA reads TGTGCCAGCAGCGACTCTTGGGGACAGGGAGCAGGTGGCTACACCTTC.

The CDR3 loop reads CASGLGRLDEQFF. The CDR3 region has the DNA TGTGCTAGTGGTTTGGGTCGTCTTGATGAGCAGTTCTTC. This chain joins TRBV12-5 and TRBJ2-1; D unresolved. V lost 1 base and J 8 bases, leaving 9 bases between the germline ends. Germline CDR1 is LGHNT and CDR2 is FRNRAP. The CDR3 totals 13 residues.

V and J are TRBV29-1 and TRBJ1-4, with D tentatively TRBD1 (6 bases). Trimming left V 1 base short and J 0 bases short, with 9 bases between. The CDR3 covers 15 residues. Germline-derived CDR1 and CDR2 are SQVTM and ANQGSEA. CDR3 loop: CSVEGGGATNEKLFF. CDR3 nucleotide sequence: TGCAGCGTTGAAGGAGGGGGGGCAACTAATGAAAAACTGTTTTTT. The full variable domain, its missing parts supplied by reference TRBV29-1 and TRBJ1-4, is SAVISQKPSRDICQRGTSLTIQCQVDSQVTMMFWYRQQPGQSLTLIATANQGSEATYESGFVIDKFPISRPNLTFSTLTVSNMSPEDSSIYLCSVEGGGATNEKLFFGSGTQLSVL.

In this sample, this clone turned up once. The rearrangement uses TRBV30 and TRBJ2-7; D not certain. Germline V gene data show CDR1 as GTSNPN and CDR2 as SVGIG (reference sequence). The germline V and J ends were trimmed by 2 bases and 3 bases, with 8 bases remaining between them. CDR3 length: 12 residues. CDR3 sequence reads: CAWSRQIYEQYF. DNA for the CDR3: TGTGCCTGGAGTAGACAAATCTACGAGCAGTACTTC.